This T cell receptor beta chain came from a study of CD8 T cell repertoires and HIV-1 epitope variants. The wider study: A roughly 10-day culture received IL-2, IL-7 and IL-15 on days 3 and 7.

V lost 4 bases, J lost 0 bases, and 8 bases stayed unmatched. The CDR3 has 19 amino acids. The germline gives CDR1 MNHEY, CDR2 SMNVEV (reference sequence). Repertoires were generated with immunoSEQ multiplex PCR, while TCRdb's copy carries only in-frame clones and drops some. The sample has 80,000 to 95,000 clones, around 75% seen once. This clonotype was sampled from a male donor with HIV. This chain joins TRBV27 and TRBJ2-6; 11 bases line up with TRBD2. Source material: uncultured baseline CD8+ T cells from peripheral blood mononuclear cells (PBMCs). CDR3 sequence: CASSYFGLAGFSGANVLTF. The CDR3 DNA reads as TGTGCCAGCAGTTACTTCGGACTAGCGGGCTTCTCTGGGGCCAACGTCCTGACTTTC.